One T cell receptor (beta chain) is described in this entry. At one end, the junction sequence differs from germline, possibly due to a read error. Looked up from germline, CDR1 is SNHLY and CDR2 is FYNNEI. CDR3 length: 15 residues. Those enrolled in Seattle joined during active infection and were followed longitudinally afterward. The sample belongs to a study of blood T cell repertoires in COVID-19. Study as a whole: The United States, Italy and Spain were the sources of the acute and convalescent COVID-19 samples. T cells, B-cell-depleted T cells, or PBMCs supplied cDNA or gDNA.

Original methodology: Amplification with reference gene primers provided the estimates of nucleated cell counts. The table came from immunoSEQ multiplex PCR; TCRdb's copy has only in-frame clones and leaves some out. Clone size and V and J calls were adopted from that table, with D and trimming inferred from the DNA. The profile shows around 360,000 clones, 87% of them singletons. The chain is built from TRBV2 and TRBJ1-5; a possible D gene is TRBD1 (5 bases). The sequenced material came from peripheral blood. This receptor was obtained from a woman in her thirties with COVID-19, enrolled during active disease. The CDR3 DNA follows: TGTGTCAGCAGTGGGACGACGACCTATACTAGGCCCCAGCATTTT. Encoded protein: CVSSGTTTYTRPQHF.